A single count supports the clone carrying this TCR beta chain. This specimen belongs to a study of blood T cell repertoires in COVID-19. Generated by immunoSEQ multiplex PCR, the TCRdb table keeps only in-frame clones and is missing some. Altogether some 160,000 clones are present, over 70% being singletons, with the ten largest covering 8.6%. Germline V gene data show CDR1 as SGHDT and CDR2 as YYEEEE. This CDR3 comprises 14 residues. The ends were cut back, 4 bases at V and 4 bases at J, with 14 bases in the middle. The source is a man over 45 with active or convalescent COVID-19. Specimen: peripheral blood. This sequence joins TRBV5-6 and TRBJ1-1; no reliable D call. Here the CDR3 reads CASSLVRFVTEAFF. CDR3 DNA sequence: TGTGCCAGCAGCCTGGTCAGGTTTGTCACTGAAGCTTTCTTT. The whole variable domain, remainder taken from reference TRBV5-6 and TRBJ1-1, is DAGVTQSPTHLIKTRGQQVTLRCSPKSGHDTVSWYQQALGQGPQFIFQYYEEEERQRGNFPDRFSGHQFPNYSSELNVNALLLGDSALYLCASSLVRFVTEAFFGQGTRLTVV.